These 21 T cell receptor beta chains came from one sample sequenced in a study of T cells in Graves' hyperthyroidism and ophthalmopathy. Researchers amplified the TCR beta CDR3 regions from RNA transcripts. In the first-round RT-PCR of the TCR CDR3, the HTBI primer set was used. TCRdb ran MiXCR on the multiplex PCR reads and lists one entry per CDR3 protein. Of roughly 380,000 distinct CDR3 sequences in the sample, about 20% were seen once. The sample taken for sequencing was blood. These receptors all stem from a woman aged 18-29 years with Graves' hyperthyroidism.

This clonotype was seen many times. J is TRBJ2-5 and V is TRBV2, with D possibly being TRBD1 (6 bases). V was clipped by 5 bases and J by 5 bases, with 15 bases between them. The CDR3 consists of 14 residues. CDR1 is SNHLY, CDR2 FYNNEI, per germline. The CDR3 DNA is TGTGCCAGCAGTCGGTCGCAGGGGTCGGAGACCCAGTACTTC. This encodes CASSRSQGSETQYF. Combining the CDR3 with reference TRBV2 and TRBJ2-5 gives the whole variable domain EPEVTQTPSHQVTQMGQEVILRCVPISNHLYFYWYRQILGQKVEFLVSFYNNEISEKSEIFDDQFSVERPDGSNFTLKIRSTKLEDSAMYFCASSRSQGSETQYFGPGTRLLVL.

This clonotype occurred many times. The chain is built from TRBV2 and TRBJ1-5; unclear D gene. Trimming pared 6 bases from V and 6 bases from J, leaving 12 bases between. The CDR3 runs 13 residues. Germline V gene data show CDR1 as SNHLY and CDR2 as FYNNEI. CDR3 loop: CASRDRGGQPQHF. DNA of the CDR3: TGTGCCAGCAGGGACCGTGGAGGTCAGCCCCAGCATTTT.

The V and J genes are TRBV6-1 and TRBJ2-5; TRBD2 aligns across 8 bases. In germline, CDR1 is MNHNS, CDR2 SASEGT. This CDR3 region has 15 residues. The V and J ends lost 4 bases and 3 bases, in that order; junction bases with no gene match: 7. CDR3 in DNA: TGTGCCAGCAGTGGTCCTCACGGGGGGGAAGAGACCCAGTACTTC. Translating it yields CASSGPHGGEETQYF.

Many counts were recorded for this clonotype. The chain links TRBV20-1 to TRBJ1-5; D perhaps matches TRBD1 (6 bases). V lost 0 bases to trimming and J lost 4 bases, with 10 bases between them. Germline CDR1 is DFQATT and CDR2 is SNEGSKA (reference sequence). The CDR3 length is 14 residues. CDR3 nucleotide sequence: TGCAGTGCTAGAGAAGGGGGGGATAATCAGCCCCAGCATTTT. It specifies CSAREGGDNQPQHF.

This clonotype has a handful of counts. The CDR3 bases are TGTGCCAGTAGTCAAGCAGGGGGCGTCCAAGAGACCCAGTACTTC. Translated, it gives CASSQAGGVQETQYF. V and J are TRBV19 and TRBJ2-5; 8 nucleotides match TRBD1. CDR1 is LNHDA and CDR2 is SQIVND in the germline V gene (reference sequence). V shed 5 bases, J shed 1 base, and the junction held 6 bases outside the gene matches. The CDR3 is 15 residues long.

This clonotype has ten or more counts. The rearrangement uses TRBV5-1 and TRBJ2-2; D may be TRBD2 (6 bases). This CDR3 has 15 amino acids. V was clipped by 2 bases and J by 6 bases, with 14 bases between them. Germline V gene data show CDR1 as SGHRS and CDR2 as YFSETQ. As DNA, the CDR3 is TGCGCCAGCAGCTTCGGCGGGGTGGTGGCCGGGGAGCTGTTTTTT. It translates to CASSFGGVVAGELFF.

This clonotype was observed at least ten times. This sequence joins TRBV20-1 and TRBJ2-5, with 8 nucleotides matching TRBD1. With 1 base clipped from V and 3 bases from J, the junction kept 1 base outside the gene matches. The CDR3 runs 13 residues. Germline V gives CDR1 DFQATT, CDR2 SNEGSKA (reference sequence). The CDR3 loop reads CSARGTGKETQYF. DNA of the CDR3: TGCAGTGCTAGAGGGACAGGGAAAGAGACCCAGTACTTC.

There are many counts of this clonotype. At one end, the junction sequence differs from germline, possibly due to a read error. This sequence joins TRBV29-1 and TRBJ2-2; 7 bases line up with TRBD2. Germline V gene lookup returns CDR1 SQVTM and CDR2 ANQGSEA. The CDR3 is 11 amino acids. CDR3 protein: CSVEVGGEPFF. CDR3 coding DNA: TGCAGCGTCGAAGTGGGGGGGGAGCCGTTTTTT.

At least ten counts were recorded for this clonotype. The chain employs TRBV2 and TRBJ2-7, with 14 nucleotides matching TRBD2. This CDR3 spans 16 amino acids. Germline V lookup: CDR1 SNHLY, CDR2 FYNNEI. V lost 6 bases and J lost 3; bases outside the gene matches: 7. The DNA for the CDR3 is TGTGCCAGCAGCGAGGGACTAGCGGGGGATGTCTACGAGCAGTACTTC. As protein: CASSEGLAGDVYEQYF.

This clonotype has ten or more counts. The chain uses TRBV11-3 and TRBJ2-7, with D perhaps TRBD1 (6 bases). CDR3 length: 15 residues. CDR1 and CDR2 (germline): SGHNT, YENEEA. Trimming took off 1 base at V and 2 bases at J, with 12 bases between the two ends. The CDR3 coding sequence is TGTGCCAGCAGCTTAGCGGCAGGGGCAACCTACGAGCAGTACTTC. Translated, it gives CASSLAAGATYEQYF.

In its sample, this clonotype was seen many times. The chain recombines TRBV20-1 with TRBJ2-5; tentative D call: TRBD2 (6 bases). The V gene lost 4 bases and the J gene lost 2 bases, with 11 bases spanning the gap. Germline V CDR1 and CDR2: DFQATT, SNEGSKA (reference sequence). This CDR3 has 13 residues. CDR3 loop: CSAIGGPQETQYF. The CDR3 DNA sequence: TGCAGTGCTATCGGGGGACCTCAAGAGACCCAGTACTTC.

At least ten counts were recorded for this clonotype. The chain joins TRBV30 to TRBJ1-2, with 8 bases that match TRBD1. Germline V gene data show CDR1 as GTSNPN and CDR2 as SVGIG (reference sequence). The CDR3 is 13 amino acids. Germline trimming cut 5 bases from V and 4 bases from J; bases unmatched to any gene: 6. The CDR3 DNA is TGTGCCTGGGGCAGGGGGCGCTTCTATGGCTACACCTTC. It translates to CAWGRGRFYGYTF.

Many counts were recorded for this clonotype. The chain links TRBV12-3 or TRBV12-4 to TRBJ2-7; 11 nucleotides match TRBD2. J was trimmed by 3 bases and V by 0 bases; bases with no gene match: 1. The CDR3 loop spans 15 amino acids. Written as DNA, the CDR3 is TGTGCCAGCAGTTTAGCGACTAGCGGGGTCTACGAGCAGTACTTC. This sequence encodes CASSLATSGVYEQYF.

This clonotype was counted at least ten times. The V and J genes are TRBV25-1 and TRBJ2-7; 7 positions agree with TRBD1. The V gene end was trimmed by 1 base and the J gene end by 9 bases; junction bases not matched to a gene: 3. CDR1 is MGHDK and CDR2 is SYGVNS in the germline V gene. The length of the CDR3 is 12 residues. The CDR3 region is CASSEFPGGQYF. DNA of the CDR3: TGTGCCAGCAGTGAATTCCCAGGGGGGCAGTACTTC.

This clonotype was found many times. The genes are TRBV7-9 and TRBJ1-1; possibly TRBD1 for D (6 bases). The germline CDR1 and CDR2 sequences are SEHNR and FQNEAQ (reference sequence). The CDR3 spans 13 residues. Trimming shortened V by 1 base and J by 7 bases, and 10 bases separated the two germline ends. In DNA, the CDR3 is TGTGCCAGCAGCTTAGTAGGGGGGTATGAAGCTTTCTTT. Protein product: CASSLVGGYEAFF. The variable domain in full, with the rest retrieved from reference TRBV7-9 and TRBJ1-1, is DTGVSQNPRHKITKRGQNVTFRCDPISEHNRLYWYRQTLGQGPEFLTYFQNEAQLEKSRLLSDRFSAERPKGSFSTLEIQRTEQGDSAMYLCASSLVGGYEAFFGQGTRLTVV.

This clonotype was found many times. The chain is built from TRBV11-1 and TRBJ1-1; D gene ambiguous. CDR3 size: 13 residues. Trimming cost V 8 bases and J 1 base, with 11 bases left between them. Per germline, CDR1 SGHAT and CDR2 FQDESV (reference sequence). CDR3 in DNA: TGTGCCAGCGGGTGGCCAGAGAACACTGAAGCTTTCTTT. Translation: CASGWPENTEAFF.

This clonotype was detected ten times or more. The rearrangement links TRBV11-2 to TRBJ2-2; 11 nucleotides line up with TRBD2. Looked up from germline, CDR1 is SGHAT and CDR2 is FQNNGV. CDR3 length: 17 residues. The J segment lost 7 bases and the V segment lost 5 bases, leaving 12 bases of the junction unmatched. CDR3 amino acids: CASSTDSSGGRGGELFF. The CDR3 bases are TGTGCCAGCAGCACCGACTCTAGCGGGGGGCGGGGCGGGGAGCTGTTTTTT.

In its sample, this clonotype was seen many times. This chain uses TRBV28 with TRBJ1-6; D is uncertain. Deletions cut 7 bases from V and 10 bases from J, with 14 bases between. The CDR3 has 13 residues. The V gene's germline CDR1 is MDHEN and CDR2 SYDVKM. The CDR3 coding sequence is TGTGCCAGCACCGGACGGGCGGGATCACCCCTCCACTTT. Translation: CASTGRAGSPLHF.

This clonotype was seen ten or more times. The chain is built from TRBV4-1 and TRBJ1-1; the D gene is possibly TRBD1 (6 bases). The germline gives CDR1 MGHRA, CDR2 YSYEKL. The CDR3 runs to 14 residues. V was pared by 0 bases and J by 5 bases, with 10 bases between. This CDR3 is CASSQDYRATEAFF. CDR3 coding DNA: TGCGCCAGCAGCCAAGATTACAGGGCAACTGAAGCTTTCTTT.

This clonotype was observed at least ten times. The J gene is TRBJ2-7, the V gene TRBV28, with D maybe TRBD2 (5 bases). The V end was cut by 3 bases, the J end by 6 bases, with 9 bases between. The germline CDR1 and CDR2 sequences are MDHEN and SYDVKM. This CDR3 contains 12 residues. CDR3 DNA sequence: TGTGCCAGCAGTTTCTCGGGGTTCGAGCAGTACTTC. Translated, it gives CASSFSGFEQYF. The entire variable domain, with the rest obtained from reference TRBV28 and TRBJ2-7, is as follows: DVKVTQSSRYLVKRTGEKVFLECVQDMDHENMFWYRQDPGLGLRLIYFSYDVKMKEKGDIPEGYSVSREKKERFSLILESASTNQTSMYLCASSFSGFEQYFGPGTRLTVT.

The V and J genes are TRBV20-1 and TRBJ2-7; 8 bases line up with TRBD1. This CDR3 contains 15 residues. Germline trimming cut 5 bases from V and 2 bases from J; bases unmatched to any gene: 11. Per the germline V gene, CDR1 is DFQATT and CDR2 is SNEGSKA (reference sequence). CDR3 nucleotide sequence: TGCAGTGCTCCCGACCGCGGGACAGGAGCCTACGAGCAGTACTTC. Translated: CSAPDRGTGAYEQYF.